A single sample gave rise to the 10 T cell receptor beta chains below, sequenced in a study of identical twins (dated by TCRdb to 2016 to 2018). Library construction relied on 5' RACE. Sequencing took place on an Illumina HiSeq 2000. TCRdb reprocessing: public reads trimmed at Q25 with fastp, clones called with MiXCR, in-frame beta chains kept. Under each unique CDR3 protein, matching rows form one entry showing the most common genes and DNA. The sample records some 1,600,000 distinct CDR3 sequences, about 31% of which are singletons. Of the sample, approximately 0.29% falls within the top ten clones. The sequenced sample consisted of cord blood. All receptors derive from a newborn girl in good health.

The J gene is TRBJ2-5, the V gene TRBV28; either TRBD1 or TRBD2 may supply D (5 bases each). The V and J ends lost 4 bases and 13 bases respectively, with 22 bases between them. This CDR3 contains 14 residues. The germline V gene has CDR1 MDHEN and CDR2 SYDVKM. The CDR3 coding sequence is TGTGCCAGCAGTTCCCCGGGGCGTACCTACGAGCGGTACTTC. Translated: CASSSPGRTYERYF.

V and J are TRBV20-1 and TRBJ1-1; D unresolved. This CDR3 has 12 amino acids. Germline V lookup: CDR1 DFQATT, CDR2 SNEGSKA (reference sequence). V lost 3 bases and J lost 0, with 5 bases in between. The CDR3 loop is CSARVMNTEAFF. CDR3 nucleotides: TGCAGTGCTAGGGTCATGAACACTGAAGCTTTCTTT.

This clonotype was counted only a few times. J is TRBJ1-6 and V is TRBV29-1; 11 nucleotides agree with TRBD1. V was clipped by 4 bases and J by 10 bases; unmatched bases: 3. CDR1 SQVTM and CDR2 ANQGSEA come from the germline V gene. The CDR3 contains 13 residues. The CDR3 loop reads CSVGGTGGSPLHF. Written as DNA, the CDR3 is TGCAGCGTTGGGGGGACAGGGGGATCACCCCTCCACTTT.

This rearrangement joins TRBV5-1 to TRBJ2-1; D possibly matches TRBD1 or TRBD2 (7 bases each). V shed 2 bases and J shed 13 bases, with 34 bases lying between them. Germline lookup yields CDR1 SGHRS and CDR2 YFSETQ. The CDR3 loop spans 19 amino acids. DNA for the CDR3: TGCGCCAGCAGCTTCCCCACAGGGGAATGGCGCGGGAGTAGGGAGACCCAGTTCTTC. This encodes CASSFPTGEWRGSRETQFF. Drawing the rest from reference TRBV5-1 and TRBJ2-1, the complete variable domain is KAGVTQTPRYLIKTRGQQVTLSCSPISGHRSVSWYQQTPGQGLQFLFEYFSETQRNKGNFPGRFSGRQFSNSRSEMNVSTLELGDSALYLCASSFPTGEWRGSRETQFFGPGTRLTVL.

This clonotype was seen a handful of times. The gene calls are TRBV28 and TRBJ1-5; no definite D call. The CDR3 contains 16 residues. V was trimmed by 7 bases and J by 2 bases, leaving 18 bases between them. Germline-derived CDR1 and CDR2 are MDHEN and SYDVKM. The CDR3 DNA is TGTGCCAGCACCTCTCTGGGAGCAGGAGGCAATCAGCCCCAGCATTTT. It codes for CASTSLGAGGNQPQHF.

The chain has TRBV23-1 and TRBJ2-1, with TRBD2 identical over 10 bases. TRBV23-1 is an ORF, with its function uncertain. Germline trimming cut 6 bases from V and 8 bases from J; bases unmatched to any gene: 10. CDR3 size: 15 residues. The CDR3 DNA reads as TGCGCCAGCAGCGGGATTAGCGGGGGGCACCATGAGCAGTTCTTC. As protein: CASSGISGGHHEQFF.

The chain is built from TRBV4-2 and TRBJ2-4; D possibly corresponds to TRBD2 (5 bases). Per the germline V gene, CDR1 is LGHNA and CDR2 is YNFKEQ. The CDR3 is made up of 15 amino acids. Trimming cost V 1 base and J 2 bases, with 9 bases left between them. CDR3 sequence: CASSQGVAPKNIQYF. CDR3 bases: TGTGCCAGCAGCCAAGGGGTAGCGCCCAAAAACATTCAGTACTTC.

This chain connects TRBV3-1 to TRBJ2-5; D gene uncertain. V was cut by 0 bases and J by 5 bases, with 13 bases left in between. Germline V gene data show CDR1 as LGHDT and CDR2 as YNNKEL (reference sequence). The CDR3 runs to 15 residues. The CDR3 protein is CASSQDSGTSETQYF. The CDR3 nucleotides read TGTGCCAGCAGCCAAGATTCCGGCACCTCGGAGACCCAGTACTTC.

At least ten counts were recorded for this clonotype. The V and J genes are TRBV4-1 and TRBJ2-1; 7 bases align to TRBD1. The CDR3 loop spans 16 amino acids. Germline CDR1 and CDR2: MGHRA and YSYEKL. The V segment lost 3 bases and the J segment 0 bases; nucleotides outside the gene matches: 5. The CDR3 DNA is TGCGCCAGCAGCCACCTGACAGGGTTCTCCTACAATGAGCAGTTCTTC. Amino acid sequence: CASSHLTGFSYNEQFF.

The chain is built from TRBV18 and TRBJ2-1; D not resolved. Germline V gene data show CDR1 as KGHSH and CDR2 as LQKENI. The CDR3 runs to 16 residues. The germline V and J ends were trimmed by 3 bases and 0 bases, with 12 bases remaining between them. CDR3 nucleotide sequence: TGTGCCAGCTCACCTAATTTTAAGAGCTCCTACAATGAGCAGTTCTTC. Translated: CASSPNFKSSYNEQFF.